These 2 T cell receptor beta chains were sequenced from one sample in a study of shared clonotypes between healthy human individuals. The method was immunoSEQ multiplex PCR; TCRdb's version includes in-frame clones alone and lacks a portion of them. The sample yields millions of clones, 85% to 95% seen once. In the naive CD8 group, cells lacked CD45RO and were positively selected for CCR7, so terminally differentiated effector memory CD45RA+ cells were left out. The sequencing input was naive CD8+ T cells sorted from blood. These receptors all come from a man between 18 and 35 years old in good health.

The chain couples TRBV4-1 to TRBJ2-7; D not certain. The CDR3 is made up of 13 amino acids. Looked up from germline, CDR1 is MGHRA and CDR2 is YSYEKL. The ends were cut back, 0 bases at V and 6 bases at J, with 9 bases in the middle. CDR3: CASSQEYQSEQYF. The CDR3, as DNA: TGCGCCAGCAGCCAAGAATATCAGAGCGAGCAGTACTTC.

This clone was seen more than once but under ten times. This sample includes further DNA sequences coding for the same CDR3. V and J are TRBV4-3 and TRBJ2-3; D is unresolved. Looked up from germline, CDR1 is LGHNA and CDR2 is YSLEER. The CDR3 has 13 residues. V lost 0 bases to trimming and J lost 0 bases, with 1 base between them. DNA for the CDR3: TGCGCCAGCAGCCAAGACAGCACAGATACGCAGTATTTT. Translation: CASSQDSTDTQYF.